This entry lists 23 T cell receptor beta chains sequenced from one sample in a study of glioma-infiltrating T cells after dendritic cell vaccination. TCRdb's copy holds only in-frame clones and misses some; the assay was immunoSEQ multiplex PCR. The sample includes just under 85,000 clones, approximately 90% of them seen just once. This sample comprised blood, obtained before dendritic cell vaccination. The receptors come from a human donor with glioblastoma.

The gene calls are TRBV6-1 and TRBJ2-5, with D tentatively TRBD2 (6 bases). With 2 bases removed from V and 4 bases from J, the gap between germline ends came to 14 bases. CDR1 is MNHNS and CDR2 is SASEGT in the germline V gene. The CDR3 spans 15 residues. In nucleotides, the CDR3 is TGTGCCAGCAGTGAATTTCGGACTACAGGAGAGACCCAGTACTTC. This translates into CASSEFRTTGETQYF.

This rearrangement joins TRBV4-1 to TRBJ1-2, with TRBD1 identical over 7 bases. The germline V gene has CDR1 MGHRA and CDR2 YSYEKL. V lost 4 bases to trimming and J lost 3 bases; unmatched junction nucleotides: 2. The CDR3 has 13 residues. CDR3 loop: CASSRTGDYGYTF. The CDR3, as DNA: TGCGCCAGCAGCCGAACAGGGGACTATGGCTACACCTTC.

V usage is TRBV27 and J usage is TRBJ2-2; 10 nucleotides agree with TRBD2. V lost 3 bases and J lost 6; bases outside the gene matches: 7. The CDR3 covers 16 residues. Germline V gives CDR1 MNHEY, CDR2 SMNVEV (reference sequence). DNA of the CDR3: TGTGCCAGCAGTTTTTCCGGGAGCGGGAGGGCCGGGGAGCTGTTTTTT. Amino acids: CASSFSGSGRAGELFF.

The V gene is TRBV7-9, the J gene TRBJ2-1; D is unclear. The CDR3 length is 14 residues. Trimming took 1 base from V and 12 from J, leaving 16 bases between them. Germline CDR1 reads SEHNR; CDR2 reads FQNEAQ (reference sequence). The CDR3 DNA follows: TGTGCCAGCAGCTTAGGGGCGTCCCCTTCGGTGCAGTTCTTC. Protein product: CASSLGASPSVQFF.

In nucleotides, the CDR3 is TGTGCCTGGAGATGGGCGGGGAGGAACACTGAAGCTTTCTTT. Residues: CAWRWAGRNTEAFF. The chain carries TRBV30 and TRBJ1-1; no definite D call. The CDR3 totals 14 residues. The V end lost 3 bases, the J end lost 1 base, and 12 bases lay between the germline ends. Germline CDR1 and CDR2: GTSNPN and SVGIG (reference sequence). The full variable domain, its missing parts supplied by reference TRBV30 and TRBJ1-1, is SQTIHQWPATLVQPVGSPLSLECTVEGTSNPNLYWYRQAAGRGLQLLFYSVGIGQISSEVPQNLSASRPQDRQFILSSKKLLLSDSGFYLCAWRWAGRNTEAFFGQGTRLTVV.

V is TRBV5-1 and J is TRBJ1-2; tentatively, D is TRBD1 (5 bases). The ends were cut back, 3 bases at V and 2 bases at J, with 8 bases in the middle. The germline V gene has CDR1 SGHRS and CDR2 YFSETQ. This CDR3 comprises 13 residues. The CDR3 sequence is CASSSRTNYGYTF. CDR3 DNA: TGCGCCAGCAGCTCGAGGACAAACTATGGCTACACCTTC.

The chain joins TRBV4-1 to TRBJ2-3; 11 bases agree with TRBD1. J was trimmed by 5 bases and V by 1 base; bases with no gene match: 5. The CDR3 spans 16 residues. Germline V gene lookup returns CDR1 MGHRA and CDR2 YSYEKL. In DNA, the CDR3 is TGCGCCAGCAGCCAAGCGGGACAGGGGGAGAGAGATACGCAGTATTTT. Translation: CASSQAGQGERDTQYF.

This sequence joins TRBV2 and TRBJ1-4, with 8 nucleotides matching TRBD1. The length of the CDR3 is 14 residues. The junction had 11 bases not matched to a gene; V was cut back by 7 bases and J by 10 bases. The germline gives CDR1 SNHLY, CDR2 FYNNEI. The CDR3 reads CASTLDRDGGKLFF. The CDR3 DNA follows: TGTGCCAGCACCCTGGACAGGGATGGCGGAAAACTGTTTTTT.

The V gene is TRBV2, the J gene TRBJ2-1; tentatively, D is TRBD2 (6 bases). With 4 bases removed from V and 3 bases from J, the gap between germline ends came to 10 bases. Per germline, CDR1 SNHLY and CDR2 FYNNEI. The length of the CDR3 is 14 residues. The CDR3 region has the DNA TGTGCCAGCAGTGGTGTGGGACTCTACAATGAGCAGTTCTTC. As protein: CASSGVGLYNEQFF.

CDR3 in amino acids: CAWSVPRRPWTQYF. The CDR3 DNA is TGTGCCTGGAGTGTACCTCGCAGGCCCTGGACCCAGTACTTC. This chain links TRBV30 with TRBJ2-5, with D unresolved. This CDR3 is built from 14 residues. CDR1 GTSNPN and CDR2 SVGIG come from the germline V gene (reference sequence). The V end was cut by 0 bases, the J end by 7 bases, with 15 bases between.

The V call is TRBV27, the J call TRBJ1-3; no clear D gene. Germline lookup yields CDR1 MNHEY and CDR2 SMNVEV (reference sequence). Trimming cost V 1 base and J 3 bases, with 4 bases left between them. CDR3 length: 13 amino acids. The CDR3 loop is CASSLYRGNTIYF. CDR3 bases: TGTGCCAGCAGTTTATATCGTGGAAACACCATATATTTT.

This clone was seen a few times. The V and J genes are TRBV15 and TRBJ2-7, with D possibly TRBD1 on 6 matching bases. The CDR3 runs 15 residues. In germline, CDR1 is LNHNV, CDR2 YYDKDF (reference sequence). V was clipped by 1 base and J by 3 bases, with 13 bases between them. The CDR3 region is CATSRGGPPSYEQYF. The CDR3 nucleotides read TGTGCCACCAGCAGAGGGGGGCCTCCGAGCTACGAGCAGTACTTC. The full variable domain, with the rest looked up from reference TRBV15 and TRBJ2-7, is DAMVIQNPRYQVTQFGKPVTLSCSQTLNHNVMYWYQQKSSQAPKLLFHYYDKDFNNEADTPDNFQSRRPNTSFCFLDIRSPGLGDTAMYLCATSRGGPPSYEQYFGPGTRLTVT.

The CDR3 region has the DNA TGCGCCAGCAGCTTGGTAATAGCGGCCACTGGCACAGATACGCAGTATTTT. Its protein product is CASSLVIAATGTDTQYF. The chain has TRBV5-1 and TRBJ2-3, with a weak D call TRBD2 (6 bases). Per the germline V gene, CDR1 is SGHRS and CDR2 is YFSETQ. The CDR3 sequence is 17 residues long. Trimming shortened V by 0 bases and J by 1 base, and 15 bases separated the two germline ends.

CDR3 loop: CASSPPRGLYTGELFF. The DNA for the CDR3 is TGTGCCAGCTCACCTCCAAGAGGCCTATACACCGGGGAGCTGTTTTTT. This sequence joins TRBV18 and TRBJ2-2; D is ambiguous. Germline V gives CDR1 KGHSH, CDR2 LQKENI. This CDR3 is built from 16 residues. V was trimmed by 3 bases and J by 3 bases, leaving 14 bases between them.

The V gene is TRBV10-1, the J gene TRBJ2-4; a possible D gene is TRBD2 (5 bases). The germline gives CDR1 WNHNN, CDR2 SYGVQD (reference sequence). The CDR3 runs 15 residues. V was cut by 0 bases and J by 0 bases, with 6 bases left in between. The CDR3 spells CASSESRGAKNIQYF. CDR3 nucleotide sequence: TGCGCCAGCAGTGAGTCACGGGGAGCCAAAAACATTCAGTACTTC.

The chain is built from TRBV6-4 and TRBJ2-7; TRBD2 might be the D (5 bases). Trimming left V 8 bases short and J 6 bases short, with 17 bases between. This CDR3 comprises 13 residues. CDR1 and CDR2 from the germline V gene are MRHNA and SNTAGT. The CDR3 region is CASWRSCGGEQYF. The CDR3 nucleotides are TGTGCCAGCTGGCGAAGTTGCGGAGGCGAGCAGTACTTC.

This clone has only a few counts. For the CDR3, the DNA is TGCGCCAGCAGCTTGGGGGCGACTAATGAAAAACTGTTTTTT. Encoded protein: CASSLGATNEKLFF. The chain links TRBV5-1 to TRBJ1-4; D remains unclear. CDR1 is SGHRS and CDR2 is YFSETQ in the germline V gene. Trimming removed 0 bases at V and 2 bases at J, with 5 bases between. The CDR3 covers 14 residues.

The V and J genes are TRBV6-5 and TRBJ1-3, with D uncertain. CDR1 MNHEY and CDR2 SVGAGI come from the germline V gene. V lost 7 bases and J lost 0, with 13 bases in between. The length of the CDR3 is 15 residues. In DNA form, the CDR3 reads TGTGCCAGCAAGCTAGGATCCTACTCTGGAAACACCATATATTTT. Amino acids: CASKLGSYSGNTIYF.

The genes are TRBV5-6 and TRBJ2-5; TRBD1 matches at 8 bases. From germline, CDR1 is SGHDT and CDR2 YYEEEE. After removal of 2 bases from V and 5 bases from J, the junction contained 5 bases not matched to a gene. There are 14 residues in the CDR3. The chain's CDR3 is CASSFRTGMETQYF. The CDR3 DNA reads as TGTGCCAGCAGCTTTAGGACAGGGATGGAGACCCAGTACTTC.

The J gene is TRBJ2-1, the V gene TRBV5-1; 7 bases agree with TRBD1. Germline loops: CDR1 SGHRS, CDR2 YFSETQ. The CDR3 covers 14 residues. Germline trimming cut 1 base from V and 5 bases from J; bases unmatched to any gene: 3. CDR3 DNA: TGCGCCAGCAGCTTGACAGGGGTCGACAATGAGCAGTTCTTC. Residues: CASSLTGVDNEQFF.

CDR3 nucleotides: TGCGCCAGCAGCTTACAGGGACAGGGGGTAGGAGAGACCCAGTACTTC. It is translated as CASSLQGQGVGETQYF. The gene calls are TRBV5-1 and TRBJ2-5; 11 bases are shared with TRBD1. V was clipped by 2 bases and J by 4 bases; unmatched bases: 7. The germline gives CDR1 SGHRS, CDR2 YFSETQ. The CDR3 covers 16 residues. The full variable domain, its missing parts supplied by reference TRBV5-1 and TRBJ2-5, is KAGVTQTPRYLIKTRGQQVTLSCSPISGHRSVSWYQQTPGQGLQFLFEYFSETQRNKGNFPGRFSGRQFSNSRSEMNVSTLELGDSALYLCASSLQGQGVGETQYFGPGTRLLVL.

The rearrangement uses TRBV27 and TRBJ1-2; 9 bases map to TRBD1. J gave up 7 bases and V 3 bases, and 9 bases lay outside the gene matches. CDR3 length equals 15 residues. Germline V gene lookup returns CDR1 MNHEY and CDR2 SMNVEV (reference sequence). In DNA, the CDR3 is TGTGCCAGCAGTTTCCGGACAGGGGACGCTCTTGGCTACACCTTC. This gives the protein CASSFRTGDALGYTF.

The V call is TRBV19, the J call TRBJ2-7, with TRBD2 matching 8 bases. Germline V gene lookup returns CDR1 LNHDA and CDR2 SQIVND (reference sequence). V was pared by 3 bases and J by 4 bases, with 8 bases of the junction left unmatched. This CDR3 is 15 amino acids long. The CDR3 DNA is TGTGCCAGTAGTATCAAGCGGGGGTTTCCGTACGAGCAGTACTTC. Translation: CASSIKRGFPYEQYF.